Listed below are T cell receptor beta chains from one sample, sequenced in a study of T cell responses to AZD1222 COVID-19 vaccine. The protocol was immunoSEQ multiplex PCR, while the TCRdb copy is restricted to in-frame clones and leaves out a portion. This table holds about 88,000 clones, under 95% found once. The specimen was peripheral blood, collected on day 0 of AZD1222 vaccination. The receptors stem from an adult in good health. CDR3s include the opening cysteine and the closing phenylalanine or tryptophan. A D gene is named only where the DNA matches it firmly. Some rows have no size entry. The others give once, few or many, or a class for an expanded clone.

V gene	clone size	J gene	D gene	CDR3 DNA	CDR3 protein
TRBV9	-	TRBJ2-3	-	TGTGCCAGCAGCGTAGTGGGACATGAGGCAGATACGCAGTATTTT	CASSVVGHEADTQYF
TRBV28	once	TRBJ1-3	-	TGTGCCAGCAGGACCGGGACCTGGGGAAACACCATATATTTT	CASRTGTWGNTIYF
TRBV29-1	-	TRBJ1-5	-	TGCAGCGCCGGTGTCGCGGGAAATCAGCCCCAGCATTTT	CSAGVAGNQPQHF
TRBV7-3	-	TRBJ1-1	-	TGTGCCAGCAGCTTAGCAGGGGACACTGAAGCTTTCTTT	CASSLAGDTEAFF
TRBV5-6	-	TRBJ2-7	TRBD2	TGTGCCAGCAGCAGGACTAGCGGGAGTTACGAGCAGTACTTC	CASSRTSGSYEQYF
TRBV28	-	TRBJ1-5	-	TGTGCCAGCAGCGGACAGTGGGGGCCCCAGCATTTT	CASSGQWGPQHF
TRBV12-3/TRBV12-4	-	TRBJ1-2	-	TGTGCCAGCAGCTCGGGCTATGGCTACACCTTC	CASSSGYGYTF
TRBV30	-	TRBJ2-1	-	TGTGCCTGGAGCGCCAGGGGGGCTCACAATGAGCAGTTCTTC	CAWSARGAHNEQFF
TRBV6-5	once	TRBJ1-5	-	TGTGCCAGCAGTTACTCCGGGGGAGGGAGTCAGCCCCAGCATTTT	CASSYSGGGSQPQHF
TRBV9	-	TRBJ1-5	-	TGTGCCAGCAGCGTAGAAGGGCTCCACGATCAGCCCCAGCATTTT	CASSVEGLHDQPQHF
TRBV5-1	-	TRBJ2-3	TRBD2	TGCGCCAGCAGCTTGGCCAAGGCTAGCGGGGGGAAAGATACGCAGTATTTT	CASSLAKASGGKDTQYF
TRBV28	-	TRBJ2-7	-	TGTGCCAGCACGGAGGGAATGAGAGGCGAGCAGTACTTC	CASTEGMRGEQYF
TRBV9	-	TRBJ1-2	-	TGTGCCAGCAGCGTAGGGAATTCAGGATCTGAGGGCTACACCTTC	CASSVGNSGSEGYTF
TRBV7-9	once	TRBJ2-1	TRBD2	TGTGCCAGCAGCTACGATAGGACTAGCGGGTACAATGAGCAGTTCTTC	CASSYDRTSGYNEQFF
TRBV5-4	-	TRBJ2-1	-	TGTGCCAGTGGAGCGGTGACCTCCTACAATGAGCAGTTCTTC	CASGAVTSYNEQFF
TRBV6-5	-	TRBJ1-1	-	TGTGCCAGCAGCGCCCGGATGTCAGGGACTGAAGCTTTCTTT	CASSARMSGTEAFF
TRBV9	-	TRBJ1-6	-	TGTGCCAGCAGCGTAGGGGCGGGTGGGGCAGAGTATAATTCACCCCTCCACTTT	CASSVGAGGAEYNSPLHF
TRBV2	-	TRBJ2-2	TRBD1	TGTGCCAGCAGTGGGGAAGGACAGGGGGCCGGGGAGCTGTTTTTT	CASSGEGQGAGELFF
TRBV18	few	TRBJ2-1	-	TGTGCCAGCTCACCTCCCAGTGGAATAGCGGACAATGAGCAGTTCTTC	CASSPPSGIADNEQFF
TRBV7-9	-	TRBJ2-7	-	TGTGCCAGCAGCTTAGGCGGGACCTCCTACGAGCAGTACTTC	CASSLGGTSYEQYF
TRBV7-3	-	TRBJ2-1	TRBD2	TGTGCCAGCAGCCCTGAGGGACTAGCGGGAGTTGGAGAGCAGTTCTTC	CASSPEGLAGVGEQFF
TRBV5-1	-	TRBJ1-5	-	TGCGCCAGCAGCTGGTCAGGGTTGAACAATCAGCCCCAGCATTTT	CASSWSGLNNQPQHF
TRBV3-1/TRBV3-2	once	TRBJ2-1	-	TGTGCCAGCAGGGTGGGACCATACAATGAGCAGTTCTTC	CASRVGPYNEQFF
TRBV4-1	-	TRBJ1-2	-	TGCGCCAGCAGCCAAGGGACCGCATCCCCTACGAGCTACACCTTC	CASSQGTASPTSYTF
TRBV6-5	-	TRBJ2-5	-	TGTGCCAGCTCGACTGGGGAGACCCAGTACTTC	CASSTGETQYF
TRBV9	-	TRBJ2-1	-	TGTGCCAGCAGCGGGGGTGAGGGACCCACCTACAATGAGCAGTTCTTC	CASSGGEGPTYNEQFF
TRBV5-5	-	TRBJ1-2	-	TGTGCCAGCAGCTTACCTGGATCCGCTAACTATGGCTACACCTTC	CASSLPGSANYGYTF
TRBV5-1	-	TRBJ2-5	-	TGCGCCAGCAGCCCACAGGGACGGGAGACCCAGTACTTC	CASSPQGRETQYF
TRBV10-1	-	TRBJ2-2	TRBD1	TGCGCTAACAGGGGGCCGGACACCGGGGAGCTGTTTTTT	CANRGPDTGELFF
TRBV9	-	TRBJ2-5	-	TGTGCCAGCAGCGTAGGTGGGGCGGGTTCGGAGACCCAGTACTTC	CASSVGGAGSETQYF
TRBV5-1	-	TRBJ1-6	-	TGCGCCAGCAGCTTGGACGTATATTCACCCCTCCACTTT	CASSLDVYSPLHF
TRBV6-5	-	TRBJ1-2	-	TGTGCCAGCACCCCCTGGGCAGGGAATGGCTACACCTTC	CASTPWAGNGYTF
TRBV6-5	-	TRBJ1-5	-	TGTGCCAGCAGGGAGCCTAGCAATCAGCCCCAGCATTTT	CASREPSNQPQHF
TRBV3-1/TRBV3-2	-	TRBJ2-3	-	TGTGCCAGCAGCCCTCGCGCAGATACGCAGTATTTT	CASSPRADTQYF
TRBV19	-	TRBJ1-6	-	TGTGCCAGTGGGAACCGGGACGGTGGTTTTTCACCCCTCCACTTT	CASGNRDGGFSPLHF
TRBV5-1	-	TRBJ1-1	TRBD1	TGCGCCAGCAGCTTTACAGGGGAGAAGGCTTTCTTT	CASSFTGEKAFF
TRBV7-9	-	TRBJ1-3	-	TGTGCCAGCAGCATGACCTTTGGGCGCTCTGGAAACACCATATATTTT	CASSMTFGRSGNTIYF
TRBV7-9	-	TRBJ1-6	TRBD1	TGTGCCACCTCCGACAGGGCCCCTAATTCACCCCTCCACTTT	CATSDRAPNSPLHF
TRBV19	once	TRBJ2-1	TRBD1	TGTGCCAGTAGTAATCTCGAGACAGGGGGTGTCGATGAGCAGTTCTTC	CASSNLETGGVDEQFF
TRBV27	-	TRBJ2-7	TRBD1	TGTGCCAGCAGTTCCGACCGACAGGGGGCCAACGAGCAGTACTTC	CASSSDRQGANEQYF
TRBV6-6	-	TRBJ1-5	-	TGTGCCAGCAGAACAACGCAGGGTAATCAGCCCCAGCATTTT	CASRTTQGNQPQHF
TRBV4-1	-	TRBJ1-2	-	TGCGCCAGCAGCCAAGAGGGACTGAGCTATGGCTACACCTTC	CASSQEGLSYGYTF
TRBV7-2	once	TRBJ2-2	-	TGTGCCAGCAGCTCACCCACTCAGACGCCCGGGGAGCTGTTTTTT	CASSSPTQTPGELFF
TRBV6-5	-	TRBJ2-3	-	TGTGCCAGCAGTTACTCCCCTTGGAGGGGCACAGATACGCAGTATTTT	CASSYSPWRGTDTQYF
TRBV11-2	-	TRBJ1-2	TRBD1	TGTGCCAGCAGCTCAATCGTACAGGGGGCGCTTGTAAACTATGGCTACACCTTC	CASSSIVQGALVNYGYTF
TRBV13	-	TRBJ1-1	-	TGTGCCAGCAGCCTTCCCGACGGAATGAACACTGAAGCTTTCTTT	CASSLPDGMNTEAFF
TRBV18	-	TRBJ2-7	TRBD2	TGTGCCAGCTCGCCGGGACTAGCCTACGAGCAGTACTTC	CASSPGLAYEQYF
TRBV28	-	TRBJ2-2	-	TGTGCCAGCAGTTTCGGGCAGGGCGTAACCGGGGAGCTGTTTTTT	CASSFGQGVTGELFF
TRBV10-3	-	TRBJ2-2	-	TGTGCCATCAGTGAGTGGCAGCAGACCGGGGAGCTGTTTTTT	CAISEWQQTGELFF